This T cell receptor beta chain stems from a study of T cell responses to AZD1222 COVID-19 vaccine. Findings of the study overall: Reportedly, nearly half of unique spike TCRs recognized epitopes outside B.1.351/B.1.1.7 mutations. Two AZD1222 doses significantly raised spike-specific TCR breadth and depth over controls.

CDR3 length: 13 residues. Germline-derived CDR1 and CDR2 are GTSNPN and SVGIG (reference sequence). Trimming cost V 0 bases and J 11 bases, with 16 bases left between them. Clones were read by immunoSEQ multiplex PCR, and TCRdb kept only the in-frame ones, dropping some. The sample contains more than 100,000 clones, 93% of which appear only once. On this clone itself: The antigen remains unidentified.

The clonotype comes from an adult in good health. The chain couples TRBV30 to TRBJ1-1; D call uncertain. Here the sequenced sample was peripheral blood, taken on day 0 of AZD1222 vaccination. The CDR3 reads CAWSVEGNAAAFF. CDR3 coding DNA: TGTGCCTGGAGTGTAGAGGGAAACGCCGCCGCTTTCTTT.